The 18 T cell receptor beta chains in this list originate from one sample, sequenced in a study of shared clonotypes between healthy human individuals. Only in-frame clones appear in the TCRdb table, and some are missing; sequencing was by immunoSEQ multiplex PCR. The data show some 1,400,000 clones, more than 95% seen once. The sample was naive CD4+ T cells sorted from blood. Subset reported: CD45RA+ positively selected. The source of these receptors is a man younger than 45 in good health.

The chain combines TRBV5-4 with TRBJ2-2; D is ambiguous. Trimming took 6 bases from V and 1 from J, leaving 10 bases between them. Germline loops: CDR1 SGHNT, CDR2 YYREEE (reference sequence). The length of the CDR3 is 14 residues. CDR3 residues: CASTADRNTGELFF. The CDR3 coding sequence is TGTGCCAGCACCGCGGACCGGAACACCGGGGAGCTGTTTTTT.

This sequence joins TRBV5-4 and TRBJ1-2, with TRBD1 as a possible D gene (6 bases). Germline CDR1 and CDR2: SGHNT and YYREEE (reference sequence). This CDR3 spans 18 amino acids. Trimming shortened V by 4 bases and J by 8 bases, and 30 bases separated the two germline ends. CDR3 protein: CASSPRGGGHTPPLGYTF. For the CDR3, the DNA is TGTGCCAGCAGCCCGCGTGGTGGGGGCCACACCCCCCCCCTCGGCTACACCTTC.

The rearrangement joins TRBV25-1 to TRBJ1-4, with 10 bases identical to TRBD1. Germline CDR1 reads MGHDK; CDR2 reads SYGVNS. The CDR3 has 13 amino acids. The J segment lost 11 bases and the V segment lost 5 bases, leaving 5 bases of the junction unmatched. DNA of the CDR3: TGTGCCAGCAGTCGACAGGGGGCCTGGAAACTGTTTTTT. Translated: CASSRQGAWKLFF.

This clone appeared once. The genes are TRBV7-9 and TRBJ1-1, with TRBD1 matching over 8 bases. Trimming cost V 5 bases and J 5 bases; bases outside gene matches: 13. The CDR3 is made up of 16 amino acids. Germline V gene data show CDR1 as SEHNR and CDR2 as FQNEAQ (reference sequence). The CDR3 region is CASSRVRPQGGTEAFF. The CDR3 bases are TGTGCCAGCAGCCGTGTCCGCCCACAGGGGGGAACTGAAGCTTTCTTT.

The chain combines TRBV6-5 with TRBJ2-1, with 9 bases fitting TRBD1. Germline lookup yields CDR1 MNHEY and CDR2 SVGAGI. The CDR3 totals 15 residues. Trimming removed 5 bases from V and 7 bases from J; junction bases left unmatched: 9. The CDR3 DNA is TGTGCCAGCAGTGGGGGACAGGGAATCTCTAATGAGCAGTTCTTC. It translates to CASSGGQGISNEQFF.

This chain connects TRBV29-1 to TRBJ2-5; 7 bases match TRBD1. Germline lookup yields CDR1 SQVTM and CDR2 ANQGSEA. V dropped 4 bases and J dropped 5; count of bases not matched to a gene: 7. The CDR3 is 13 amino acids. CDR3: CSVGETGSETQYF. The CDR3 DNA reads TGCAGCGTTGGAGAGACAGGGTCGGAGACCCAGTACTTC.

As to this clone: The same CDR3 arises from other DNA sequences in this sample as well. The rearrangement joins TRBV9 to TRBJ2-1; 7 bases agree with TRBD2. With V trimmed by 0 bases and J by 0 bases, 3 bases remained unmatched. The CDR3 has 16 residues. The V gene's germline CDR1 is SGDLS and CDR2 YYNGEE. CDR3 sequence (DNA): TGTGCCAGCAGCGTAGCTTTAGCGGGCTCCTACAATGAGCAGTTCTTC. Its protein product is CASSVALAGSYNEQFF.

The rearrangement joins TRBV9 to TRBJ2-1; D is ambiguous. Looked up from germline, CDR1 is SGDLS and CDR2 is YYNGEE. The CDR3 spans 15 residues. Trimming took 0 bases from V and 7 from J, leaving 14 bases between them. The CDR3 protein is CASSVGSSTNNEQFF. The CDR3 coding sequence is TGTGCCAGCAGCGTAGGATCATCTACCAATAATGAGCAGTTCTTC.

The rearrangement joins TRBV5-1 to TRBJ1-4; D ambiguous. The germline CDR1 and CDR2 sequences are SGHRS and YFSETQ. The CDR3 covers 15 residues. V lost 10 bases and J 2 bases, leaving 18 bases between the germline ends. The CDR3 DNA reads TGCGCCTCGAAGACCGGCGTGTCCACTAATGAAAAACTGTTTTTT. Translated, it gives CASKTGVSTNEKLFF.

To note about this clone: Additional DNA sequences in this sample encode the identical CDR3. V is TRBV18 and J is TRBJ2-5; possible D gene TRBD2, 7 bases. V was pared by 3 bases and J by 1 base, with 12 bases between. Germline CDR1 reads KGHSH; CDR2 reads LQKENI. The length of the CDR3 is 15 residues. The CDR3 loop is CASSPGASGQETQYF. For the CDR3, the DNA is TGTGCCAGCTCACCGGGGGCTAGCGGCCAAGAGACCCAGTACTTC.

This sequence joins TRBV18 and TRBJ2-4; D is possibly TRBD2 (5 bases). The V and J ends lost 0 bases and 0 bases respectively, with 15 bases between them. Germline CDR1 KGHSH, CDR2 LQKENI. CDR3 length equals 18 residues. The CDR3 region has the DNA TGTGCCAGCTCACCACCGCTCCCGGTCGGGGAAGCCAAAAACATTCAGTACTTC. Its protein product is CASSPPLPVGEAKNIQYF.

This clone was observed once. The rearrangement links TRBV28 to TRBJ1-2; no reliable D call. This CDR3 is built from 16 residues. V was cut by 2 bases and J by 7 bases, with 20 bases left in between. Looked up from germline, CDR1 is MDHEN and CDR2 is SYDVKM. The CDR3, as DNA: TGTGCCAGCAGTTTAATTTACCCCAACCTGCTCCGTGGCTACACCTTC. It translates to CASSLIYPNLLRGYTF.

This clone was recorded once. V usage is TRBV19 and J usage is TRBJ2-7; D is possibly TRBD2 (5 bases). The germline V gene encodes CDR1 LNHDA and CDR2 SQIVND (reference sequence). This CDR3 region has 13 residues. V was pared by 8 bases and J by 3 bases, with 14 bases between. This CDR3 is CASGPGTVYEQYF. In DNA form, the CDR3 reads TGTGCCAGTGGGCCGGGAACTGTCTACGAGCAGTACTTC.

The CDR3 reads CASSESTSYNEQFF. In DNA, the CDR3 is TGTGCCAGCAGTGAATCGACGTCCTACAATGAGCAGTTCTTC. This rearrangement joins TRBV25-1 to TRBJ2-1; D gene uncertain. Between the trimmed V and J ends, which lost 1 base and 1 base, there was a span of 5 bases. This CDR3 region has 14 residues. The germline gives CDR1 MGHDK, CDR2 SYGVNS.

CDR3 nucleotides: TGCGCCAGCAGCCTCGTAGCGCGAGCGGGATACAATGAGCAGTTCTTC. Its protein is CASSLVARAGYNEQFF. This chain links TRBV5-1 with TRBJ2-1, with TRBD2 matching over 7 bases. Germline V gene data show CDR1 as SGHRS and CDR2 as YFSETQ. There are 16 residues in the CDR3. V trimming: 4 bases; J trimming: 4 bases; junction bases outside the gene matches: 11.

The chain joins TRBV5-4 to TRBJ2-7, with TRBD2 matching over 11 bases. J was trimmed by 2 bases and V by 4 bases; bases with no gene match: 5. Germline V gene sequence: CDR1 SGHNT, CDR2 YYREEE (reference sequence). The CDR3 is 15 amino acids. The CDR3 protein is CASSPLAGGPYEQYF. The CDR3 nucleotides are TGTGCCAGCAGCCCATTAGCGGGAGGGCCCTACGAGCAGTACTTC. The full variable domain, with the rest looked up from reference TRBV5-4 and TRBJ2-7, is ETGVTQSPTHLIKTRGQQVTLRCSSQSGHNTVSWYQQALGQGPQFIFQYYREEENGRGNFPPRFSGLQFPNYSSELNVNALELDDSALYLCASSPLAGGPYEQYFGPGTRLTVT.

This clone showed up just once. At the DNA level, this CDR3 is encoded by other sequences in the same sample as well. CDR3: CSASLGETQYF. CDR3 DNA sequence: TGCAGTGCTAGCCTTGGGGAGACCCAGTACTTC. This chain uses TRBV20-1 with TRBJ2-5; D unclear. This CDR3 region has 11 residues. CDR1 and CDR2 (germline): DFQATT, SNEGSKA (reference sequence). V was clipped by 3 bases and J by 5 bases, with 7 bases between them.

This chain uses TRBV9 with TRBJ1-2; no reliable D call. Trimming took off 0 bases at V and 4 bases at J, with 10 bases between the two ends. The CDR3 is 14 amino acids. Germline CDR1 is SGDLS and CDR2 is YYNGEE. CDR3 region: CASSVDGRSYGYTF. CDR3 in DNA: TGTGCCAGCAGCGTAGATGGTCGCAGCTATGGCTACACCTTC.